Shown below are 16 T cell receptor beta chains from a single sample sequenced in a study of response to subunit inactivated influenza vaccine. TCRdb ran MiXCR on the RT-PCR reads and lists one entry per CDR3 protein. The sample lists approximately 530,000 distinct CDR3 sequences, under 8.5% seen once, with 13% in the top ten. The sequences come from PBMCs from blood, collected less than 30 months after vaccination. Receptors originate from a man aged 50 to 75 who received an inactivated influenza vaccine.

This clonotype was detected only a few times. The CDR3 nucleotides are TGCGCCAGCAGCTTGGAGCGTGACTCCTACGAGCAGTACTTC. Protein product: CASSLERDSYEQYF. The rearrangement links TRBV5-1 to TRBJ2-7, with no clear D. Germline values: CDR1 SGHRS, CDR2 YFSETQ. The CDR3 spans 14 residues. The V gene lost 0 bases and the J gene lost 0 bases, with 7 bases spanning the gap.

In nucleotides, the CDR3 is TGCAGTGCTAGAGTCCGCAGACAGGCGGTCTACAATGAGCAGTTCTTC. This gives the protein CSARVRRQAVYNEQFF. The V call is TRBV20-1, the J call TRBJ2-1, with D possibly TRBD1 on 6 matching bases. V lost 1 base and J 3 bases, leaving 16 bases between the germline ends. Germline CDR1 reads DFQATT; CDR2 reads SNEGSKA (reference sequence). The CDR3 is 16 residues long.

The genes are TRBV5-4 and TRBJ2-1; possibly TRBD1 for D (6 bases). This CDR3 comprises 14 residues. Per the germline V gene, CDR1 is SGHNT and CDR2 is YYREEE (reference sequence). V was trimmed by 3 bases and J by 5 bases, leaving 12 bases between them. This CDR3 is CASSSRQEDNEQFF. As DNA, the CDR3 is TGTGCCAGCAGCTCCAGACAGGAAGACAATGAGCAGTTCTTC.

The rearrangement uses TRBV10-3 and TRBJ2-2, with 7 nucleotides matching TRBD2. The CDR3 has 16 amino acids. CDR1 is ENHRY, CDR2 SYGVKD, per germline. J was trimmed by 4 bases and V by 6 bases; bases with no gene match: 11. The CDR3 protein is CAIRPTSSRGTGELFF. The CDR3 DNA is TGTGCCATCAGACCGACTAGCTCCCGAGGCACCGGGGAGCTGTTTTTT.

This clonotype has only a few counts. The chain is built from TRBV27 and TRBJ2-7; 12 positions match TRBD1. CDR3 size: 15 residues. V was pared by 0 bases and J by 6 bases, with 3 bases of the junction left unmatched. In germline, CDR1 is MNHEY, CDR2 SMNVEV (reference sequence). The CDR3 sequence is CASSLSGTGGSEQYF. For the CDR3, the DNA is TGTGCCAGCAGTTTATCCGGGACAGGGGGCAGCGAGCAGTACTTC.

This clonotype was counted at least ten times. This chain's CDR3 is CASSQNLAGAGELFF. CDR3 DNA: TGTGCCAGCAGCCAAAACCTAGCGGGGGCCGGGGAGCTGTTTTTT. The chain recombines TRBV3-1 with TRBJ2-2; 10 bases line up with TRBD2. The CDR3 has 15 residues. Germline V gene data show CDR1 as LGHDT and CDR2 as YNNKEL (reference sequence). Losses at the gene ends were 2 bases for V and 6 bases for J; bases not matched to a gene: 3.

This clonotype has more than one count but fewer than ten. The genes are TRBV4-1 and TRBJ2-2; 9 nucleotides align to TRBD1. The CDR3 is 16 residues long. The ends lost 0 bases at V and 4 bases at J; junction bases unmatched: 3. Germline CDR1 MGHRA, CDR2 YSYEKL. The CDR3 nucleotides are TGCGCCAGCAGCCAAGAGGGGACAGGGTCCACCGGGGAGCTGTTTTTT. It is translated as CASSQEGTGSTGELFF.

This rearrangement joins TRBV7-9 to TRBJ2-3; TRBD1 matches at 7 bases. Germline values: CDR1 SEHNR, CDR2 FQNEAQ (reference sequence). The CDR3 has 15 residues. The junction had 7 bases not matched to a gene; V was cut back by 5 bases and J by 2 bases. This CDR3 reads CASSRQGTDTDTQYF. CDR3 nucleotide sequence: TGTGCCAGCAGCCGGCAAGGGACAGACACAGATACGCAGTATTTT.

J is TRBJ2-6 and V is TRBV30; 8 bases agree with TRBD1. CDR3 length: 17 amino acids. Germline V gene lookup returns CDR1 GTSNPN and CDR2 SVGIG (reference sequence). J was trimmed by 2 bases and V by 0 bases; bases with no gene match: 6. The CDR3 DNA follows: TGTGCCTGGAGTGTAGGACAGGGTTTTCCTGGGGCCAACGTCCTGACTTTC. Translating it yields CAWSVGQGFPGANVLTF.

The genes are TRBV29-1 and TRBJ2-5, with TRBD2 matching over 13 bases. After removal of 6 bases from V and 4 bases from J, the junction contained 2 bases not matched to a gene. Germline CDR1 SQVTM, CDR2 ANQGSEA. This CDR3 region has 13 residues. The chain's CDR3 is CSVLAGGGETQYF. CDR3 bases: TGCAGCGTACTAGCGGGAGGGGGAGAGACCCAGTACTTC.

The CDR3 loop reads CASSKNDRGVGEKLFF. The CDR3 nucleotides are TGTGCCAGCAGCAAAAACGACAGGGGTGTGGGCGAAAAACTGTTTTTT. This chain connects TRBV7-8 to TRBJ1-4, with 8 bases aligning to TRBD1. CDR1 is SGHVS and CDR2 is FQNEAQ in the germline V gene. V shed 5 bases and J 8 bases; nucleotides not matched to a gene: 13. The CDR3 contains 16 residues.

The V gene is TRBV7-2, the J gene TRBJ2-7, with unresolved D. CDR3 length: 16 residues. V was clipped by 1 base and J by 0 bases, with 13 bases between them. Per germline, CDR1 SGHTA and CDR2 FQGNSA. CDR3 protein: CASSLVYSVISYEQYF. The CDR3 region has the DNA TGTGCCAGCAGCTTAGTTTATAGTGTGATCTCCTACGAGCAGTACTTC.

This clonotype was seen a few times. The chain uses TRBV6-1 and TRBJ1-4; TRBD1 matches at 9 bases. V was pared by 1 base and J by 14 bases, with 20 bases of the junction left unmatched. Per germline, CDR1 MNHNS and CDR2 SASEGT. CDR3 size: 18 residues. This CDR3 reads CASSEGTGAGPAHGRLFF. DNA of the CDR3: TGTGCCAGCAGTGAAGGGACAGGGGCAGGGCCTGCGCATGGTCGGCTGTTTTTT.

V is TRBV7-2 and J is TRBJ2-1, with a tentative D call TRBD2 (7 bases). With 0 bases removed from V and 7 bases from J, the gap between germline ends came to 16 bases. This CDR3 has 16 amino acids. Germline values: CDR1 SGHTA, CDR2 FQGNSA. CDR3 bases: TGTGCCAGCAGCTTAGCGGGCGCGGGGGCACGAAATGAGCAGTTCTTC. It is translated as CASSLAGAGARNEQFF.

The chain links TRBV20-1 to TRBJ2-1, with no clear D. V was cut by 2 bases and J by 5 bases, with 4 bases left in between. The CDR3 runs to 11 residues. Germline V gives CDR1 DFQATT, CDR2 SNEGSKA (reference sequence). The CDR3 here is CSARLDNEQFF. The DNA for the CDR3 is TGCAGTGCTAGACTGGACAATGAGCAGTTCTTC.

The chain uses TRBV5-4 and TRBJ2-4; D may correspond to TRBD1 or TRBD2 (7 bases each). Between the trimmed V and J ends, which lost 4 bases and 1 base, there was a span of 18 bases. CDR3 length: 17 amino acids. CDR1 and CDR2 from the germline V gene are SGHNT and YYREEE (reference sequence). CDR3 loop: CASSAKTGEGAKNIQYF. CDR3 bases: TGTGCCAGCAGCGCAAAAACAGGGGAGGGGGCCAAAAACATTCAGTACTTC. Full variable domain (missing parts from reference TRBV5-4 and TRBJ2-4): ETGVTQSPTHLIKTRGQQVTLRCSSQSGHNTVSWYQQALGQGPQFIFQYYREEENGRGNFPPRFSGLQFPNYSSELNVNALELDDSALYLCASSAKTGEGAKNIQYFGAGTRLSVL.